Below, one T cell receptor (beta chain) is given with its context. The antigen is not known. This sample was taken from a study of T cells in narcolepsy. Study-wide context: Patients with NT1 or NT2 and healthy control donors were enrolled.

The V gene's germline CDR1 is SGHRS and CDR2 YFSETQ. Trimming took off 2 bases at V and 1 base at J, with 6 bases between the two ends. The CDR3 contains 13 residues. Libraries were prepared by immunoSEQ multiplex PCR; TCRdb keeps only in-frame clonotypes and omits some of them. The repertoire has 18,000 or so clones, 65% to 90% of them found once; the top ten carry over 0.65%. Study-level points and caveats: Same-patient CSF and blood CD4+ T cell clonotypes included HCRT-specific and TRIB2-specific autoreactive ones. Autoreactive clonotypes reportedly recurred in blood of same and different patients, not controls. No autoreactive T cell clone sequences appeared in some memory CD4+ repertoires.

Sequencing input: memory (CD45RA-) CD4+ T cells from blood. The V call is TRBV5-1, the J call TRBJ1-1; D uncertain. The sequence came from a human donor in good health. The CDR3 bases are TGCGCCAGCAGCTTTGCGGGGAACACTGAAGCTTTCTTT. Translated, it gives CASSFAGNTEAFF.